Shown below are 15 T cell receptor beta chains from a single sample sequenced in a study of blood T cell repertoires in COVID-19. Libraries were prepared by immunoSEQ multiplex PCR; TCRdb keeps only in-frame clonotypes and omits some of them. The table has 390,000 or so clones, 70% to 90% seen once; the top ten hold about 10%. The sequencing input was peripheral blood. These receptors came from a woman aged 30 to 39 with COVID-19, enrolled during active disease.

The chain carries TRBV5-6 and TRBJ2-7; 8 positions agree with TRBD1. The germline gives CDR1 SGHDT, CDR2 YYEEEE. The CDR3 contains 14 residues. V was pared by 2 bases and J by 9 bases, with 10 bases of the junction left unmatched. The CDR3 nucleotides are TGTGCCAGCAGCTTACGGGACAGGTCGTCACGGCAGTACTTC. This gives the protein CASSLRDRSSRQYF.

The rearrangement links TRBV11-2 to TRBJ1-3; D not certain. The CDR3 is made up of 14 amino acids. Germline V gene data show CDR1 as SGHAT and CDR2 as FQNNGV. With 0 bases removed from V and 4 bases from J, the gap between germline ends came to 7 bases. CDR3: CASSLDLRGNTIYF. The CDR3 nucleotides are TGTGCCAGCAGCTTAGATCTGCGGGGAAACACCATATATTTT.

The rearrangement uses TRBV3-1 (or the pseudogene TRBV3-2) and TRBJ2-1; the match to TRBD2 covers 7 bases. From germline, CDR1 is LGHDT and CDR2 YNNKEL (reference sequence). V lost 4 bases, J lost 7 bases, and 13 bases stayed unmatched. The CDR3 runs 16 residues. CDR3 in amino acids: CASSRPVAGVGNEQFF. CDR3 nucleotide sequence: TGTGCCAGCAGCCGTCCTGTGGCGGGAGTAGGTAATGAGCAGTTCTTC.

The chain joins TRBV7-3 to TRBJ2-7; TRBD2 is a possible D gene (5 bases). Looked up from germline, CDR1 is SGHTA and CDR2 is FQGTGA. The CDR3 loop spans 14 amino acids. V was clipped by 0 bases and J by 6 bases, with 12 bases between them. Here the CDR3 reads CASSLTGVGGEQYF. CDR3 coding DNA: TGTGCCAGCAGCTTAACCGGGGTGGGCGGCGAGCAGTACTTC.

Here the CDR3 reads CASKRENTEAFF. CDR3 DNA: TGTGCCAGTAAGAGAGAGAACACTGAAGCTTTCTTT. The V call is TRBV19, the J call TRBJ1-1; unclear D gene. V was pared by 7 bases and J by 1 base, with 7 bases between. The CDR3 runs to 12 residues. CDR1 and CDR2 from the germline V gene are LNHDA and SQIVND (reference sequence).

This clone appeared a single time. The V and J genes are TRBV20-1 and TRBJ2-2; D unclear. Germline assignment: CDR1 DFQATT and CDR2 SNEGSKA (reference sequence). The CDR3 length is 13 residues. V was shortened by 3 bases and J by 5 bases, with 10 bases between the two germline ends. In DNA form, the CDR3 reads TGCAGTGCTAGTCCTGGGCGAACCGGGGAGCTGTTTTTT. Translated: CSASPGRTGELFF.

This chain links TRBV27 with TRBJ2-7; D unresolved. Germline V CDR1 and CDR2: MNHEY, SMNVEV (reference sequence). CDR3 length: 13 residues. The V gene lost 2 bases and the J gene lost 7 bases, with 12 bases spanning the gap. The CDR3 sequence is CASSLGSAGEQYF. The CDR3 DNA follows: TGTGCCAGCAGTTTAGGGTCTGCCGGGGAGCAGTACTTC.

The chain carries TRBV5-1 and TRBJ2-2; 13 nucleotides line up with TRBD2. The germline gives CDR1 SGHRS, CDR2 YFSETQ. V lost 3 bases, J lost 7 bases, and 15 bases stayed unmatched. The CDR3 extends over 19 amino acids. Written as DNA, the CDR3 is TGCGCCAGCAGCTCCATAAACCCGGGACTAGCGGGATATCACGGGGAGCTGTTTTTT. Its translation: CASSSINPGLAGYHGELFF.

The chain has TRBV14 and TRBJ2-3, with D perhaps matching TRBD1 (6 bases). Germline values: CDR1 SGHDN, CDR2 FVKESK. V lost 2 bases, J lost 0 bases, and 9 bases lay in between. This CDR3 spans 15 amino acids. The CDR3 protein is CASSQTGSSTDTQYF. The DNA of the CDR3 is TGTGCCAGCAGCCAAACAGGGTCTAGCACAGATACGCAGTATTTT.

The V and J genes are TRBV7-2 and TRBJ1-2; 7 bases fit TRBD1. The V gene end was trimmed by 5 bases and the J gene end by 8 bases; junction bases not matched to a gene: 8. The CDR3 has 13 amino acids. Germline V gene lookup returns CDR1 SGHTA and CDR2 FQGNSA. CDR3 nucleotide sequence: TGTGCCAGCAGCGAAACAGGGGCGGACGGCTACACCTTC. Its protein is CASSETGADGYTF.

The chain uses TRBV5-5 and TRBJ2-7, with TRBD2 matching over 12 bases. V lost 4 bases and J lost 7; bases outside the gene matches: 9. Per the germline V gene, CDR1 is SGHKS and CDR2 is YYEKEE (reference sequence). The CDR3 consists of 15 residues. The CDR3 nucleotides are TGTGCCAGCAGCACCAGGACTAGCGGGGCGGGGGAGCAGTACTTC. Protein: CASSTRTSGAGEQYF. Drawing the rest from reference TRBV5-5 and TRBJ2-7, the complete variable domain is DAGVTQSPTHLIKTRGQQVTLRCSPISGHKSVSWYQQVLGQGPQFIFQYYEKEERGRGNFPDRFSARQFPNYSSELNVNALLLGDSALYLCASSTRTSGAGEQYFGPGTRLTVT.

The chain links TRBV5-4 to TRBJ2-2; TRBD2 matches at 13 bases. J lost 4 bases, V lost 4 bases, and 1 base had no gene match. The CDR3 consists of 15 residues. CDR1 SGHNT and CDR2 YYREEE come from the germline V gene (reference sequence). In nucleotides, the CDR3 is TGTGCCAGCAGCACTAGCGGGAGGGCCACCGGGGAGCTGTTTTTT. Its protein product is CASSTSGRATGELFF.

This chain links TRBV2 with TRBJ2-7, with 7 positions matching TRBD2. This CDR3 is 11 amino acids long. Germline CDR1 reads SNHLY; CDR2 reads FYNNEI. Trimming took 6 bases from V and 5 from J; bases not matched to a gene: 1. The CDR3 sequence: CASRAGDEQYF. The CDR3 DNA reads TGTGCCAGCAGGGCGGGGGACGAGCAGTACTTC.

The chain couples TRBV10-3 to TRBJ2-3; D remains unclear. CDR3 size: 12 residues. Trimming shortened V by 5 bases and J by 4 bases, and 7 bases separated the two germline ends. Germline V gives CDR1 ENHRY, CDR2 SYGVKD. The CDR3 sequence is CAISRLADTQYF. The CDR3 DNA reads TGTGCCATCAGTCGACTTGCAGATACGCAGTATTTT.

The chain uses TRBV27 and TRBJ2-2; D possibly corresponds to TRBD1 (5 bases). Germline V gene sequence: CDR1 MNHEY, CDR2 SMNVEV (reference sequence). The CDR3 consists of 16 residues. V was pared by 6 bases and J by 6 bases, with 20 bases between. CDR3 protein: CASSILREPRAGELFF. The CDR3 nucleotides are TGTGCCAGCAGCATACTCAGGGAACCCAGGGCCGGGGAGCTGTTTTTT.